The next 22 T cell receptor beta chains were all read from a single sample in a study of metastatic and nonmetastatic thyroid tumors. Thyroid surgery took place with no prior treatment in any patient. Using MiXCR, TCRdb re-called clones from the PCR reads. There are under 20,000 clones in the sample; 25% to 30% occur only once, and approximately 13% lies in the top ten. The sample consisted of adjacent normal tissue. The receptors were sampled from a female donor with papillary thyroid cancer or a benign thyroid nodule (not recorded which). Some clones in this sample may be carry-over from other donors' samples.

The V call is TRBV12-3 or TRBV12-4, the J call TRBJ2-7; no reliable D call. The V end lost 6 bases, the J end lost 4 bases, and 13 bases lay between the germline ends. CDR3 size: 13 residues. DNA for the CDR3: TGTGCCAGCAGCTCGGACGGAAGATACGAGCAGTACTTC. Its protein is CASSSDGRYEQYF.

This clone was counted at least ten times. The rearrangement links TRBV27 to TRBJ1-2; TRBD1 matches 9 bases. The germline CDR1 and CDR2 sequences are MNHEY and SMNVEV (reference sequence). V dropped 1 base and J dropped 2; count of bases not matched to a gene: 8. This CDR3 spans 17 amino acids. The CDR3 DNA is TGTGCCAGCAGTTTATACGCTCCGGGGACAGGGAACTATGGCTACACCTTC. This gives the protein CASSLYAPGTGNYGYTF.

This chain connects TRBV20-1 to TRBJ2-1; TRBD2 might be the D (6 bases). The V and J ends lost 0 bases and 5 bases respectively, with 14 bases between them. Germline V lookup: CDR1 DFQATT, CDR2 SNEGSKA (reference sequence). The CDR3 extends over 15 amino acids. The CDR3 region has the DNA TGCAGTGCTAGAGAAGCGACTAGATCCCACAATGAGCAGTTCTTC. Its protein product is CSAREATRSHNEQFF.

The chain joins TRBV6-1 to TRBJ1-2; TRBD1 matches 10 bases. CDR1 is MNHNS and CDR2 is SASEGT in the germline V gene. The CDR3 extends over 14 amino acids. J lost 5 bases, V lost 4 bases, and 4 bases had no gene match. The CDR3 DNA sequence: TGTGCCAGCAGTGCCTGGACAGGGGGATATGGCTACACCTTC. Translating gives CASSAWTGGYGYTF.

This clone qualifies as medium-sized. The chain joins TRBV5-5 to TRBJ1-2; 8 positions match TRBD1. The CDR3 sequence is 14 residues long. The V segment lost 0 bases and the J segment 7 bases; nucleotides outside the gene matches: 5. Germline V gives CDR1 SGHKS, CDR2 YYEKEE (reference sequence). The CDR3 sequence: CASSLEAGTGGYTF. For the CDR3, the DNA is TGTGCCAGCAGCTTGGAGGCAGGGACAGGTGGCTACACCTTC.

This clone was detected ten times or more. The rearrangement links TRBV19 to TRBJ2-7; D not resolved. CDR1 and CDR2 (germline): LNHDA, SQIVND (reference sequence). The CDR3 spans 13 residues. V was trimmed by 5 bases and J by 3 bases, leaving 11 bases between them. CDR3 bases: TGTGCCAGTAGTTACGACGTTGACTACGAGCAGTACTTC. Translated, it gives CASSYDVDYEQYF.

About this clone itself: One end of the junction is discordant with germline, which a read error may explain. This chain uses TRBV24-1 with TRBJ1-2; TRBD1 agrees at 9 bases. Germline-derived CDR1 and CDR2 are KGHDR and SFDVKD. The CDR3 runs 16 residues. The CDR3 here is CSTSSGQGCCNYGYTF. The CDR3 DNA follows: TGTTCCACCAGTTCGGGACAGGGCTGTTGTAACTATGGCTACACCTTC.

V and J are TRBV20-1 and TRBJ1-2; the match to TRBD1 covers 7 bases. Germline loops: CDR1 DFQATT, CDR2 SNEGSKA (reference sequence). After removal of 3 bases from V and 2 bases from J, the junction contained 3 bases not matched to a gene. This CDR3 is 13 amino acids long. CDR3 protein: CSARDRTNYGYTF. CDR3 in DNA: TGCAGTGCTAGGGACAGGACCAACTATGGCTACACCTTC.

The chain couples TRBV2 to TRBJ1-1; D is perhaps TRBD1 (5 bases). V lost 0 bases, J lost 1 base, and 9 bases lay in between. The CDR3 is made up of 15 amino acids. Germline V gene sequence: CDR1 SNHLY, CDR2 FYNNEI. CDR3 sequence: CASSEAGVENTEAFF. As DNA, the CDR3 is TGTGCCAGCAGTGAAGCAGGGGTTGAGAACACTGAAGCTTTCTTT.

J is TRBJ2-1 and V is TRBV6-1; the match to TRBD1 covers 9 bases. Germline CDR1 and CDR2: MNHNS and SASEGT. The V segment lost 10 bases and the J segment 7 bases; nucleotides outside the gene matches: 8. The CDR3 sequence is 13 residues long. The CDR3 DNA sequence: TGTGCCACTACCGGGACAGGGCTAAATGAGCAGTTCTTC. Amino acid sequence: CATTGTGLNEQFF.

This clone was counted only a few times. The V and J genes are TRBV6-2 or TRBV6-3 and TRBJ2-2; D is perhaps TRBD1 or TRBD2 (5 bases each). V lost 5 bases and J 2 bases, leaving 15 bases between the germline ends. CDR3 size: 16 residues. Germline V gene lookup returns CDR1 MNHEY and CDR2 SVGEGT. The CDR3: CASSLRAGANTGELFF. The CDR3 nucleotides read TGTGCCAGCAGTCTCCGGGCCGGGGCCAACACCGGGGAGCTGTTTTTT.

V usage is TRBV5-1 and J usage is TRBJ1-1; 10 bases match TRBD1. V was clipped by 0 bases and J by 1 base; unmatched bases: 0. Germline assignment: CDR1 SGHRS and CDR2 YFSETQ. The CDR3 runs 15 residues. Here the CDR3 reads CASSLGDRGNTEAFF. The CDR3 nucleotides read TGCGCCAGCAGCTTGGGGGACAGGGGGAACACTGAAGCTTTCTTT.

The chain employs TRBV5-8 and TRBJ1-3; no firm D call. Germline V gene sequence: CDR1 SGHTS, CDR2 YDEGEE. The V end was cut by 1 base, the J end by 2 bases, with 13 bases between. The CDR3 has 16 amino acids. CDR3 residues: CASSLLIVGTGNTIYF. In nucleotides, the CDR3 is TGTGCCAGCAGCTTGTTAATCGTGGGGACTGGAAACACCATATATTTT.

The CDR3 DNA is TGTGCTAGTGGCACCCAGACAGACTATGGCTACACCTTC. Amino acid sequence: CASGTQTDYGYTF. J is TRBJ1-2 and V is TRBV12-5, with D tentatively TRBD1 (5 bases). V was pared by 6 bases and J by 3 bases, with 11 bases between. The CDR3 spans 13 residues. Germline V gives CDR1 LGHNT, CDR2 FRNRAP.

This clone has a handful of counts. The CDR3 reads CASSLGPQGNYGYTF. The CDR3 DNA is TGCGCCAGCAGCTTGGGGCCACAGGGGAATTACGGCTACACCTTC. The rearrangement links TRBV5-1 to TRBJ1-2; 7 nucleotides agree with TRBD1. With 0 bases clipped from V and 8 bases from J, the junction kept 10 bases outside the gene matches. There are 15 residues in the CDR3. In germline, CDR1 is SGHRS, CDR2 YFSETQ.

This chain joins TRBV11-1 and TRBJ2-6, with D tentatively TRBD2 (5 bases). CDR1 and CDR2 from the germline V gene are SGHAT and FQDESV (reference sequence). V lost 2 bases and J 1 base, leaving 6 bases between the germline ends. The CDR3 spans 15 residues. CDR3 region: CASSLWRSGANVLTF. The DNA of the CDR3 is TGTGCCAGCAGCTTATGGAGGTCTGGGGCCAACGTCCTGACTTTC.

This chain joins TRBV11-2 and TRBJ2-3; TRBD1 matches at 7 bases. V lost 1 base, J lost 2 bases, and 6 bases stayed unmatched. Germline V gives CDR1 SGHAT, CDR2 FQNNGV. CDR3 length: 16 residues. CDR3 protein: CASSLGQGLSTDTQYF. The DNA for the CDR3 is TGTGCCAGCAGCTTAGGACAGGGCTTATCCACAGATACGCAGTATTTT. Drawing the rest from reference TRBV11-2 and TRBJ2-3, the complete variable domain is EAGVAQSPRYKIIEKRQSVAFWCNPISGHATLYWYQQILGQGPKLLIQFQNNGVVDDSQLPKDRFSAERLKGVDSTLKIQPAKLEDSAVYLCASSLGQGLSTDTQYFGPGTRLTVL.

This sequence joins TRBV11-2 and TRBJ2-5, with D unclear. This CDR3 comprises 12 residues. Deletions cut 0 bases from V and 5 bases from J, with 4 bases between. Germline V gene data show CDR1 as SGHAT and CDR2 as FQNNGV. CDR3 region: CASSLDTETQYF. CDR3 DNA sequence: TGTGCCAGCAGCTTAGATACGGAGACCCAGTACTTC.

This clone was found a few times. The rearrangement links TRBV12-3 or TRBV12-4 to TRBJ1-1; D not resolved. Trimming took 4 bases from V and 5 from J, leaving 20 bases between them. The CDR3 length is 16 residues. In nucleotides, the CDR3 is TGTGCCAGCAGTTCCTTCCTGCGAAGGGCCGGGACTGAAGCTTTCTTT. Translation gives CASSSFLRRAGTEAFF.

The rearrangement joins TRBV12-3 or TRBV12-4 to TRBJ1-5; D call uncertain. This CDR3 is 15 amino acids long. V was clipped by 5 bases and J by 2 bases, with 13 bases between them. The CDR3 region has the DNA TGTGCCAGCAGTCCCCGGAAGGTGGGCAATCAGCCCCAGCATTTT. Protein: CASSPRKVGNQPQHF.

Only a few counts were recorded for this clone. The rearrangement links TRBV2 to TRBJ2-1, with D unclear. This CDR3 spans 14 amino acids. V shed 5 bases and J shed 2 bases, with 10 bases lying between them. In germline, CDR1 is SNHLY, CDR2 FYNNEI. CDR3 sequence: CASSLLSAYNEQFF. The CDR3 DNA follows: TGTGCCAGCAGTCTACTATCGGCCTACAATGAGCAGTTCTTC.

The chain recombines TRBV7-8 with TRBJ2-5; tentatively, D is TRBD1 (5 bases). The CDR3 loop spans 13 amino acids. Germline V CDR1 and CDR2: SGHVS, FQNEAQ. V was pared by 7 bases and J by 2 bases, with 11 bases between. CDR3 in amino acids: CASTPGKQETQYF. The CDR3 coding sequence is TGTGCCAGCACTCCAGGGAAGCAAGAGACCCAGTACTTC.